This T cell receptor (beta chain) originates from a study of T cell responses to AZD1222 COVID-19 vaccine. This CDR3 has 14 amino acids. Trimming removed 4 bases at V and 2 bases at J, with 9 bases between. The germline V gene encodes CDR1 SNHLY and CDR2 FYNNEI. Sequencing was performed with immunoSEQ multiplex PCR; in TCRdb, only in-frame clones are kept and a portion is missing. The sample holds over 100,000 clones, 87% seen once. A word on this clone: Other DNA sequences in the sample encode the same CDR3.

The gene calls are TRBV2 and TRBJ1-5, with D maybe TRBD1 (6 bases). The TCR comes from an adult who received the AZD1222 COVID-19 vaccine. The material was peripheral blood, obtained 28 days after the second AZD1222 dose. The CDR3 spells CASSVQGGNQPQHF. DNA for the CDR3: TGTGCCAGCAGTGTACAGGGAGGCAATCAGCCCCAGCATTTT.